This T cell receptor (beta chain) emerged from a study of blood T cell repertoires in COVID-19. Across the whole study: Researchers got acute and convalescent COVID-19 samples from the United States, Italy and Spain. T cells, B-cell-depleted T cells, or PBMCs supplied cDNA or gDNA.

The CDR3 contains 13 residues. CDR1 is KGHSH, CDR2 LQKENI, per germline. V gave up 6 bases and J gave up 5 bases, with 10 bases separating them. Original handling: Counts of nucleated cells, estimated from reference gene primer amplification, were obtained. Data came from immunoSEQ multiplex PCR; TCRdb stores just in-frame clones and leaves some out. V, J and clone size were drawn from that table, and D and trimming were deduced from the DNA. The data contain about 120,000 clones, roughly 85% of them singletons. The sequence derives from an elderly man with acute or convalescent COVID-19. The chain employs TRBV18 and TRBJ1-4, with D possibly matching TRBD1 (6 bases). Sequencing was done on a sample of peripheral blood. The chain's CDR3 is CASSQQGNEKLFF. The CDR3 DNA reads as TGTGCCAGCTCGCAACAGGGAAATGAAAAACTGTTTTTT.